This entry is about one T cell receptor beta chain. No antigen is known for it. The CDR3 is 14 residues long. Trimming pared 1 base from V and 0 bases from J, leaving 7 bases between. Germline assignment: CDR1 SGHRS and CDR2 YFSETQ. The repertoire was sequenced with immunoSEQ multiplex PCR; TCRdb's copy has only in-frame clones and lacks some. The table has just over 90,000 clones, more than 85% seen once. The sample belongs to a study of OX40 agonist ivuxolimab in advanced cancers. The overall study: Patients received ivuxolimab, an agonistic anti-OX40 (CD134) antibody. Study conclusions and caveats: Among T cells, CD8+ cells averaged more expanded clones than CD4+ cells. Among the nonresponders, some also had low normalized T-cell clonal expansion.

The sample here was CD4+ or CD8+ T cells sorted from blood, taken in a trial of the OX40 agonist ivuxolimab. The V call is TRBV5-1, the J call TRBJ1-1; D is unresolved. This receptor was taken from an adult with an advanced solid tumor such as melanoma, head and neck, liver or kidney cancer. This CDR3 reads CASSLSPVNTEAFF. CDR3 DNA sequence: TGCGCCAGCAGCTTGAGTCCCGTGAACACTGAAGCTTTCTTT.